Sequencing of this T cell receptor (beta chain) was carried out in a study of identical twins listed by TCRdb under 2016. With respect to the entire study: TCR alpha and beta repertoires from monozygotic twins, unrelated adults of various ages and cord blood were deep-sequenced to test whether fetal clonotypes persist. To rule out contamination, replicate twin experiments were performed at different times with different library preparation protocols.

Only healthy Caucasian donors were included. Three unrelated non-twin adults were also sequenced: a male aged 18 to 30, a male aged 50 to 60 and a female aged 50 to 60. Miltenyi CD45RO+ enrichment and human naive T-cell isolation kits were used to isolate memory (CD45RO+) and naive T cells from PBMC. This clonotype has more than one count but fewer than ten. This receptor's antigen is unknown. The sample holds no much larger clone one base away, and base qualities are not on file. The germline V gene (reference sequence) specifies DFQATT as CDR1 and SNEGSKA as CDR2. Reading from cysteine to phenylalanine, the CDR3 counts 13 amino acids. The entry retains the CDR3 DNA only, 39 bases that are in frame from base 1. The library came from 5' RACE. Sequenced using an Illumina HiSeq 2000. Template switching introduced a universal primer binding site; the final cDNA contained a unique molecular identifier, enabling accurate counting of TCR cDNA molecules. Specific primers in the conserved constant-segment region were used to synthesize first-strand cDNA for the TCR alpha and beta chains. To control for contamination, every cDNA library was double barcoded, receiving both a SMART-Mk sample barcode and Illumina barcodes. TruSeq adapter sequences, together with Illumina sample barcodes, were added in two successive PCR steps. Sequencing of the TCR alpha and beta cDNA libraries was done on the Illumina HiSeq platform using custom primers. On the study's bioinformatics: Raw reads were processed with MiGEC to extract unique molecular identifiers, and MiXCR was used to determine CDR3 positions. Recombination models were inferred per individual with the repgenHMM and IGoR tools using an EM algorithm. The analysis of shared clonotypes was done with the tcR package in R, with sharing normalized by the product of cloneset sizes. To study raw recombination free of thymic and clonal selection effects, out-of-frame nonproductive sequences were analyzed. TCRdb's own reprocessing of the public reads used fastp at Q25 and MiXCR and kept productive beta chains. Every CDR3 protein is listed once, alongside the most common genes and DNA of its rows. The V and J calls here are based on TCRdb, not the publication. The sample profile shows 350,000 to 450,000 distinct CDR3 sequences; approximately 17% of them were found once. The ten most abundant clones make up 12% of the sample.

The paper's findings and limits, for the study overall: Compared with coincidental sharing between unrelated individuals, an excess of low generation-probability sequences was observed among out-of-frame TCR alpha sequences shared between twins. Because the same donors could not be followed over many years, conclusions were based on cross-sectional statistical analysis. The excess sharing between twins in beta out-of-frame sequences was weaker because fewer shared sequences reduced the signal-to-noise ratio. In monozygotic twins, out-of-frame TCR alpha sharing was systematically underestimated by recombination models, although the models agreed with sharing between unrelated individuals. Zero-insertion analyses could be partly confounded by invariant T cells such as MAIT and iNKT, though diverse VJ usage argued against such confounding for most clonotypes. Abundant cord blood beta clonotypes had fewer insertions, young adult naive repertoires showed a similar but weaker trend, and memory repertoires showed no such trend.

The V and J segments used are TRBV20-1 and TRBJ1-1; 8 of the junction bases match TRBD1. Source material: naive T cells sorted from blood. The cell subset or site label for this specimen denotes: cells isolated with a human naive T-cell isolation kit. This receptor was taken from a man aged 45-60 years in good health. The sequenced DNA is TGCACTATACGGACAGGGAAGAACACTGAAGCTTTCTTT. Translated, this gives CTIRTGKNTEAFF.